This is a list of T cell receptor beta chains from one sample in a study of shared clonotypes between healthy human individuals. Here immunoSEQ multiplex PCR was the method, and the copy in TCRdb shows in-frame clones only, minus some. The sample records roughly 700,000 clones, about 74% being singletons. Input material: memory CD4+ T cells sorted from blood. Source of these receptors: a woman aged 30 to 39 in good health. Each CDR3 is given with its conserved first and last residue. The D gene is left open where the match is weak. The size of a clone is reported for some rows only, either as once, few or many, or as a class for expanded clones.

TRBV19	.	.	TRBJ1-3	15	TGTGCCAGTAACACAGGGAGGACCGAGGGAAGAACCATATATTTT	CASNTGRTEGRTIYF
TRBV6-5	.	.	TRBJ1-2	12	TGTGCCAGCAGTTACGGGGGGGCGTCGTCCATCTTC	CASSYGGASSIF
TRBV2	.	.	TRBJ2-7	15	TGTGCCAGCAGTGAAGCGCGCCAGGGGGGGTACGAGCAGTACTTC	CASSEARQGGYEQYF
TRBV19	.	.	TRBJ2-7	14	TGTGCCAGTAGTATGGCGGGGACCCCACACGCGCAGTACTTC	CASSMAGTPHAQYF
TRBV10-1	.	once	TRBJ2-7	12	TGCGCCAGCAGGCCTGGGCCCTACGAGCAGTACTTC	CASRPGPYEQYF
TRBV5-1	.	few	TRBJ2-1	16	TGCGCCAGCAGCTTGGAATCAGGGCTCCCCTACAATGAGCAGTTCTTC	CASSLESGLPYNEQFF
TRBV16	.	.	TRBJ2-3	15	TGTGCCAGCAGCCAAACTGCAGCAGGTTCAGATACGCAGTATTTT	CASSQTAAGSDTQYF
TRBV15	TRBD1	.	TRBJ1-4	15	TGTGCCACCAGCAGGACTCAGGGGGTTTTTGAAAAACTGTTTTTT	CATSRTQGVFEKLFF
TRBV7-8	.	many	TRBJ1-1	12	TGTGCCAGCAGCTTAGCCCAGGGTGGTGCTTTCTTT	CASSLAQGGAFF
TRBV2	.	.	TRBJ2-2	14	TGTGCCAGCAGCTCCGGGCAGTCGACCGGGGAGCTGTTTTTT	CASSSGQSTGELFF
TRBV28	.	.	TRBJ2-5	14	TGTGCCAGCAGTTCCAGACAAAGGCGAGAGACCCAGTACTTC	CASSSRQRRETQYF
TRBV5-1	.	.	TRBJ2-7	16	TGCGCCAGCAGCTTGGAGGGCGGCAGCAGGGACTACGAGCAGTACTTC	CASSLEGGSRDYEQYF
TRBV27	.	.	TRBJ1-5	14	TGTGCCAGCAGTTTTGGGAGCAGCAATCAGCCCCAGCATTTT	CASSFGSSNQPQHF
TRBV6-5	TRBD2	.	TRBJ2-1	16	TGTGCCAGCAGTTACTCGAGTAGCGGGAGAAACAATGAGCAGTTCTTC	CASSYSSSGRNNEQFF
TRBV28	.	.	TRBJ1-5	13	TGTGCCAGCAGTTTAGACTTAAATCAGCCCCAGCATTTT	CASSLDLNQPQHF
TRBV6-5	TRBD1	.	TRBJ1-2	15	TGTGCCAGCAGTGTGACAGGGGGTAGGGTCTATGGCTACACCTTC	CASSVTGGRVYGYTF
TRBV28	.	.	TRBJ1-1	15	TGTGCCAGCAGTCCTCCACAGTCCATGAACACTGAAGCTTTCTTT	CASSPPQSMNTEAFF
TRBV5-6	.	many	TRBJ2-3	14	TGTGCCAGCAGCTACCCAGACCTGTCAAATACGCAGTATTTT	CASSYPDLSNTQYF
TRBV7-9	.	many	TRBJ2-5	17	TGTGCCAGCAGCTTAGCGAGGGGCAGGGGTCTGCAAGAGACCCAGTACTTC	CASSLARGRGLQETQYF
TRBV28	TRBD2	.	TRBJ2-7	15	TGTGCCAGCAGTTTTTTAAGCGGGAGCTCCTACGAGCAGTACTTC	CASSFLSGSSYEQYF
TRBV7-8	.	.	TRBJ2-1	13	TGTGCCAGCAGCCCCCCTAGTAGGCCTGAGCAGTTCTTC	CASSPPSRPEQFF
TRBV29-1	TRBD2	.	TRBJ2-1	15	TGCAGCGCCGATCCGGGAAGCGGGAGCTACAATGAGCAGTTCTTC	CSADPGSGSYNEQFF
TRBV2	.	many	TRBJ1-4	11	TGTGCCAGCAGGGGTGATGAAAAACTGTTTTTT	CASRGDEKLFF
TRBV11-3	.	.	TRBJ2-1	15	TGTGCCAGCAGCTTCGGGAAGAGCTCCTACAATGAGCAGTTCTTC	CASSFGKSSYNEQFF
TRBV28	TRBD2	few	TRBJ2-7	14	TGTGCCAGCATGGAACTAGCGGGTTCCTACGAGCAGTACTTC	CASMELAGSYEQYF
TRBV25-1	TRBD1	.	TRBJ2-2	16	TGTGCCAGCAGTCTACGGGACAGGGGGGACACCGGGGAGCTGTTTTTT	CASSLRDRGDTGELFF
TRBV11-2	TRBD2	.	TRBJ2-1	15	TGTGCCAGCAGCTTAGGACTAGCGGGATCTCATGAGCAGTTCTTC	CASSLGLAGSHEQFF
TRBV7-6	TRBD2	.	TRBJ2-1	17	TGTGCCAGCAGCTACGGAGGATCAGCGGGAGGTTACAATGAGCAGTTCTTC	CASSYGGSAGGYNEQFF
TRBV23-1	.	few	TRBJ1-5	15	TGCGCCAGCAGTCAATCGGGGCAGCTAAATCAGCCCCAGCATTTT	CASSQSGQLNQPQHF
TRBV27	.	.	TRBJ2-6	14	TGTGCCAGCAGCTTCTCTTCTGGGGCCAACGTCCTGACTTTC	CASSFSSGANVLTF
TRBV29-1	TRBD1	.	TRBJ1-2	14	TGCAGCGTTGGCAGGGGGGGAGGCAACTATGGCTACACCTTC	CSVGRGGGNYGYTF
TRBV7-6	TRBD2	many	TRBJ2-1	15	TGTGCCAGCAGCTTAGCTAGTAGCGGGGGTGGTGAGCAGTTCTTC	CASSLASSGGGEQFF
TRBV15	.	.	TRBJ2-4	12	TGTGCCACCAGCAGAGATTGGCCCGAAAAGTACTTC	CATSRDWPEKYF
TRBV4-1	.	few	TRBJ2-5	21	TGCGCCAGCAGCCAAGAGTCGGCAGGGGGGTCGTCGGGGGAAAGCGAAGAGACCCAGTACTTC	CASSQESAGGSSGESEETQYF
TRBV5-1	TRBD2	.	TRBJ2-5	15	TGCGCCAGCAGCGGGGGGACTAGCCTTCAAGAGACCCAGTACTTC	CASSGGTSLQETQYF
TRBV5-6	TRBD1	few	TRBJ2-7	13	TGTGCCAGCAGCGTCCCGGGACAGTACGAGCAGTACTTC	CASSVPGQYEQYF
TRBV30	.	many	TRBJ2-6	14	TGTGCCTGCAAACAGGCCTCTGGGGCCAACGTCCTGACTTTC	CACKQASGANVLTF
TRBV6-5	TRBD1	.	TRBJ1-3	15	TGTGCCAGCAGTTACACCTACAGGGGGCTTGGCACCATATATTTT	CASSYTYRGLGTIYF
TRBV2	.	.	TRBJ2-3	12	TGTGCCAGCAGTGGGACAGCAGATACGCAGTATTTT	CASSGTADTQYF
TRBV25-1	.	.	TRBJ2-3	15	TGTGCCAGCAGTGGCCGGGACAAGAACACAGATACGCAGTATTTT	CASSGRDKNTDTQYF
TRBV7-2	TRBD2	once	TRBJ2-7	14	TGTGCCAGCAGCTTTTCGGGACTAGCCTACGAGCAGTACTTC	CASSFSGLAYEQYF
TRBV28	TRBD1	.	TRBJ1-6	15	TGTGCCAGAGGACAGGTGAGCTCCTATAATTCACCCCTCCACTTT	CARGQVSSYNSPLHF
TRBV5-4	.	.	TRBJ1-4	15	TGTGCCAGCAGTCCTGGACAGTTGGCGACCGAAAAACTGTTTTTT	CASSPGQLATEKLFF
TRBV28	TRBD1	once	TRBJ1-2	15	TGTGCCAGCAGTAGAGGCGGGACAGTTAACTATGGCTACACCTTC	CASSRGGTVNYGYTF
TRBV10-1	.	.	TRBJ2-7	14	TGCGCCAGCTCAGGGGGAGGGCTCGGGTACGAGCAGTACTTC	CASSGGGLGYEQYF
TRBV27	.	.	TRBJ1-3	9	TGTGCCAGCAGTCCCACCATATATTTT	CASSPTIYF
TRBV9	.	.	TRBJ2-7	15	TGTGCCAGCAGCGTATCCTGGGAAACTCTTTACGAGCAGTACTTC	CASSVSWETLYEQYF
TRBV7-9	.	.	TRBJ2-5	17	TGTGCCAGCAGCTTAGGAGGGAGTAGGCACATTAAAGAGACCCAGTACTTC	CASSLGGSRHIKETQYF
TRBV6-6	TRBD1	.	TRBJ1-1	14	TGTGCCAGCAGAGGACAGGGTGGGGGCACTGAAGCTTTCTTT	CASRGQGGGTEAFF